These 28 T cell receptor beta chains came from one sample sequenced in a study of blood T cell repertoires in COVID-19. Data came from immunoSEQ multiplex PCR; TCRdb stores just in-frame clones and leaves some out. In the table there are about 68,000 clones, 85% of which are singletons. The sequenced sample was peripheral blood. All receptors derive from a man aged 45-65 years with acute or convalescent COVID-19.

The V gene is TRBV5-1, the J gene TRBJ2-3, with 11 bases fitting TRBD2. CDR3 length: 16 residues. Germline CDR1 is SGHRS and CDR2 is YFSETQ. Trimming at V came to 0 bases and at J to 5 bases, leaving 5 bases not matched to a gene. CDR3 region: CASSLVVSGGVDTQYF. DNA for the CDR3: TGCGCCAGCAGCTTGGTGGTTAGCGGGGGGGTAGATACGCAGTATTTT.

This clone has more than one count but fewer than ten. This chain links TRBV29-1 with TRBJ2-1; the D gene is possibly TRBD2 (6 bases). There are 12 residues in the CDR3. Looked up from germline, CDR1 is SQVTM and CDR2 is ANQGSEA. V was shortened by 6 bases and J by 10 bases, with 16 bases between the two germline ends. This CDR3 reads CSVEGPGGEQFF. For the CDR3, the DNA is TGCAGCGTGGAGGGGCCAGGAGGGGAGCAGTTCTTC.

The gene calls are TRBV5-3 and TRBJ2-7, with D perhaps TRBD1 (6 bases). TRBV5-3 is identified as an open reading frame with a role that is uncertain. V lost 0 bases and J 0 bases, leaving 7 bases between the germline ends. This CDR3 has 14 amino acids. This CDR3 is CARSLGGPSYEQYV. CDR3 in DNA: TGTGCCAGAAGCTTGGGGGGGCCCTCCTACGAGCAGTACGTC.

The V and J genes are TRBV5-4 and TRBJ2-7, with 10 bases that match TRBD1. Germline V gives CDR1 SGHNT, CDR2 YYREEE (reference sequence). The V segment lost 4 bases and the J segment 6 bases; nucleotides outside the gene matches: 7. The CDR3 is 14 amino acids. CDR3 residues: CASSPRQGAVEQYF. CDR3 coding DNA: TGTGCCAGCAGCCCAAGACAGGGGGCTGTCGAGCAGTACTTC. Full variable domain (remainder filled in from reference TRBV5-4 and TRBJ2-7): ETGVTQSPTHLIKTRGQQVTLRCSSQSGHNTVSWYQQALGQGPQFIFQYYREEENGRGNFPPRFSGLQFPNYSSELNVNALELDDSALYLCASSPRQGAVEQYFGPGTRLTVT.

The CDR3 DNA is TGCGCCAGCAGCCCATCCCCCTCAACAGGGAGCGCAGAGACCCAGTACTTC. The encoded protein is CASSPSPSTGSAETQYF. The rearrangement uses TRBV4-1 and TRBJ2-5; a possible D gene is TRBD1 (6 bases). Trimming cost V 4 bases and J 4 bases, with 22 bases left between them. The germline gives CDR1 MGHRA, CDR2 YSYEKL. The CDR3 is made up of 17 amino acids.

The J gene is TRBJ2-7, the V gene TRBV19, with TRBD1 identical over 9 bases. CDR3 length equals 14 residues. Looked up from germline, CDR1 is LNHDA and CDR2 is SQIVND (reference sequence). J gave up 4 bases and V 7 bases, and 8 bases lay outside the gene matches. This CDR3 is CASKFGTGPYEQYF. The CDR3 DNA reads as TGTGCCAGTAAGTTCGGGACAGGGCCTTACGAGCAGTACTTC. The variable domain in full, with the rest retrieved from reference TRBV19 and TRBJ2-7, is DGGITQSPKYLFRKEGQNVTLSCEQNLNHDAMYWYRQDPGQGLRLIYYSQIVNDFQKGDIAEGYSVSREKKESFPLTVTSAQKNPTAFYLCASKFGTGPYEQYFGPGTRLTVT.

The chain carries TRBV11-1 and TRBJ1-1; 7 bases are a match to TRBD1. The length of the CDR3 is 16 residues. Looked up from germline, CDR1 is SGHAT and CDR2 is FQDESV (reference sequence). V lost 5 bases to trimming and J lost 4 bases; unmatched junction nucleotides: 13. As DNA, the CDR3 is TGTGCCAGCAGCCCCGGTGGCAGGGGGTACGGCACTGAAGCTTTCTTT. Encoded protein: CASSPGGRGYGTEAFF.

V gene TRBV5-1 combines with J gene TRBJ2-3; 7 nucleotides align to TRBD2. This CDR3 comprises 19 residues. Germline trimming cut 0 bases from V and 2 bases from J; bases unmatched to any gene: 15. Germline CDR1 and CDR2: SGHRS and YFSETQ. CDR3 residues: CASSLAGGLGFRNTDTQYF. The CDR3 DNA follows: TGCGCCAGCAGCTTGGCGGGGGGTCTGGGCTTTCGGAACACAGATACGCAGTATTTT. The full variable domain, rest sourced from reference TRBV5-1 and TRBJ2-3, is KAGVTQTPRYLIKTRGQQVTLSCSPISGHRSVSWYQQTPGQGLQFLFEYFSETQRNKGNFPGRFSGRQFSNSRSEMNVSTLELGDSALYLCASSLAGGLGFRNTDTQYFGPGTRLTVL.

V usage is TRBV29-1 and J usage is TRBJ2-3, with D possibly being TRBD1 (5 bases). With 7 bases removed from V and 3 bases from J, the gap between germline ends came to 8 bases. Germline-derived CDR1 and CDR2 are SQVTM and ANQGSEA. The CDR3 is 11 amino acids. CDR3 amino acids: CSAQGTDTQYF. Written as DNA, the CDR3 is TGCAGCGCGCAGGGAACAGATACGCAGTATTTT.

V usage is TRBV12-5 and J usage is TRBJ2-5; TRBD2 agrees at 16 bases. CDR1 is LGHNT, CDR2 FRNRAP, per germline. This CDR3 is built from 16 residues. With 5 bases clipped from V and 5 bases from J, the junction kept 5 bases outside the gene matches. The CDR3 coding sequence is TGTGCTAGTGGTCCCGCGGGACTAGCGGGGGGGGAGACCCAGTACTTC. Translated: CASGPAGLAGGETQYF. Full variable domain (remainder filled in from reference TRBV12-5 and TRBJ2-5): DARVTQTPRHKVTEMGQEVTMRCQPILGHNTVFWYRQTMMQGLELLAYFRNRAPLDDSGMPKDRFSAEMPDATLATLKIQPSEPRDSAVYFCASGPAGLAGGETQYFGPGTRLLVL.

This chain connects TRBV7-8 to TRBJ1-5, with D possibly being TRBD1 (6 bases). This CDR3 contains 20 residues. CDR1 SGHVS and CDR2 FQNEAQ come from the germline V gene. Trimming removed 5 bases at V and 0 bases at J, with 26 bases between. CDR3 DNA: TGTGCCAGCAGCATCTCCGCGGCAGGGGAATTAGTGGGTAGCAATCAGCCCCAGCATTTT. Protein sequence: CASSISAAGELVGSNQPQHF.

The rearrangement joins TRBV25-1 to TRBJ2-5; 11 bases fit TRBD2. Germline-derived CDR1 and CDR2 are MGHDK and SYGVNS. This CDR3 has 16 residues. Trimming removed 6 bases from V and 4 bases from J; junction bases left unmatched: 10. The CDR3 reads CASSPATSGVRETQYF. The CDR3 DNA sequence: TGTGCCAGCAGCCCGGCGACTAGCGGGGTAAGAGAGACCCAGTACTTC.

The chain has TRBV27 and TRBJ2-1; 12 positions match TRBD2. V lost 6 bases and J lost 9; bases outside the gene matches: 9. The CDR3 is 15 amino acids. Per the germline V gene, CDR1 is MNHEY and CDR2 is SMNVEV (reference sequence). In DNA, the CDR3 is TGTGCCAGCAGATCTAGCGGGGGGGCAAGTGGTGAGCAGTTCTTC. It codes for CASRSSGGASGEQFF.

The rearrangement joins TRBV9 to TRBJ2-2; TRBD2 matches 7 bases. The V gene end was trimmed by 0 bases and the J gene end by 3 bases; junction bases not matched to a gene: 2. CDR3 length equals 15 residues. Germline CDR1 is SGDLS and CDR2 is YYNGEE. The CDR3 nucleotides are TGTGCCAGCAGCGTAGTGGGAGGGGACACCGGGGAGCTGTTTTTT. Amino acid sequence: CASSVVGGDTGELFF.

This sequence joins TRBV4-2 and TRBJ1-2; D is uncertain. From germline, CDR1 is LGHNA and CDR2 YNFKEQ. The CDR3 length is 12 residues. V was trimmed by 6 bases and J by 3 bases, leaving 8 bases between them. CDR3 in amino acids: CASRGADYGYTF. The CDR3 coding sequence is TGTGCCAGCAGGGGAGCCGACTATGGCTACACCTTC.

This chain links TRBV12-3 or TRBV12-4 with TRBJ1-6; D is possibly TRBD1 (5 bases). The CDR3 is 13 amino acids. V shed 6 bases and J shed 9 bases, with 12 bases lying between them. Here the CDR3 DNA reads TGTGCCAGCAGAACAGGAGAAGGTTCACCCCTCCACTTT. Amino acids: CASRTGEGSPLHF.

V gene TRBV12-3 or TRBV12-4 combines with J gene TRBJ2-4, with D perhaps TRBD2 (6 bases). V lost 2 bases and J lost 6, with 8 bases in between. This CDR3 contains 13 residues. The CDR3 protein is CASSLTSTNIQYF. CDR3 in DNA: TGTGCCAGCAGTTTAACTAGCACAAACATTCAGTACTTC.

This clone came up once. The chain combines TRBV4-1 with TRBJ1-5; no firm D call. There are 14 residues in the CDR3. Trimming removed 1 base from V and 7 bases from J, with 11 bases in between. CDR1 and CDR2 from the germline V gene are MGHRA and YSYEKL. The CDR3 loop reads CASSQGEGRQPQHF. As DNA, the CDR3 is TGCGCCAGCAGCCAAGGGGAGGGCAGGCAGCCCCAGCATTTT.

This chain links TRBV3-1 (or the pseudogene TRBV3-2) with TRBJ1-5, with D unresolved. In germline, CDR1 is LGHDT, CDR2 YNNKEL (reference sequence). This CDR3 is built from 13 residues. Trimming left V 4 bases short and J 7 bases short, with 11 bases between. In nucleotides, the CDR3 is TGTGCCAGCAGCCTAGAAAGAGAACAGCCCCAGCATTTT. Its translation is CASSLEREQPQHF.

The chain combines TRBV6-1 with TRBJ1-5; D might be TRBD1 (6 bases). The CDR3 covers 14 residues. Trimming removed 3 bases from V and 6 bases from J, with 12 bases in between. Germline-derived CDR1 and CDR2 are MNHNS and SASEGT. The CDR3 coding sequence is TGTGCCAGCAGTGACAGGGGAAATCGTCAGCCCCAGCATTTT. Translated: CASSDRGNRQPQHF.

The chain is built from TRBV10-1 and TRBJ2-7; TRBD2 matches 9 bases. The length of the CDR3 is 16 residues. Germline assignment: CDR1 WNHNN and CDR2 SYGVQD (reference sequence). Trimming took 5 bases from V and 2 from J; bases not matched to a gene: 10. The CDR3 loop is CASSMASGATAYEQYF. CDR3 in DNA: TGCGCCAGCAGTATGGCTAGCGGGGCCACCGCCTACGAGCAGTACTTC.

V is TRBV9 and J is TRBJ1-1, with 10 bases aligning to TRBD1. The CDR3 contains 13 residues. Trimming removed 3 bases from V and 4 bases from J; junction bases left unmatched: 0. CDR1 and CDR2 (germline): SGDLS, YYNGEE. CDR3 bases: TGTGCCAGCAGCGGGACAGGGGGCACTGAAGCTTTCTTT. Translating gives CASSGTGGTEAFF. The entire variable domain, with the rest obtained from reference TRBV9 and TRBJ1-1, is as follows: DSGVTQTPKHLITATGQRVTLRCSPRSGDLSVYWYQQSLDQGLQFLIQYYNGEERAKGNILERFSAQQFPDLHSELNLSSLELGDSALYFCASSGTGGTEAFFGQGTRLTVV.

The gene calls are TRBV5-4 and TRBJ2-2; 7 nucleotides align to TRBD1. From germline, CDR1 is SGHNT and CDR2 YYREEE (reference sequence). CDR3 length equals 15 residues. The V and J ends lost 5 bases and 8 bases, in that order; junction bases with no gene match: 12. CDR3 residues: CASSQEEGAEGELFF. The CDR3 region has the DNA TGTGCCAGCAGTCAAGAAGAGGGGGCGGAGGGGGAGCTGTTTTTT.

This chain links TRBV30 with TRBJ1-5; D ambiguous. Per germline, CDR1 GTSNPN and CDR2 SVGIG (reference sequence). V lost 0 bases and J lost 4, with 7 bases in between. There are 13 residues in the CDR3. The CDR3 bases are TGTGCCTGGAGTGTAGGAGAGAATCAGCCCCAGCATTTT. Its translation is CAWSVGENQPQHF.

This clone was seen just once. The V gene is TRBV10-3, the J gene TRBJ1-1; D perhaps matches TRBD1 (6 bases). Germline lookup yields CDR1 ENHRY and CDR2 SYGVKD. The V end was cut by 6 bases, the J end by 1 base, with 12 bases between. The CDR3 has 14 residues. This CDR3 is CAISIQGTNTEAFF. The CDR3 nucleotides are TGTGCCATCAGCATACAGGGCACGAACACTGAAGCTTTCTTT.

The chain combines TRBV6-6 with TRBJ2-5; the D gene is possibly TRBD1 (5 bases). Trimming removed 7 bases at V and 5 bases at J, with 14 bases between. This CDR3 region has 13 residues. The germline gives CDR1 MNHNY, CDR2 SVGAGI (reference sequence). The chain's CDR3 is CASTLAGWETQYF. As DNA, the CDR3 is TGTGCCAGCACACTTGCAGGGTGGGAGACCCAGTACTTC.

With regard to this clone: Distinct nucleotide sequences in the sample also encode this CDR3. The chain couples TRBV28 to TRBJ1-2; 8 bases fit TRBD1. This CDR3 has 13 amino acids. Per germline, CDR1 MDHEN and CDR2 SYDVKM. The trim removed 5 bases at V and 4 bases at J, leaving 3 bases unmatched. CDR3 nucleotide sequence: TGTGCCAGCAGTATCGACAGGGGCTATGGCTACACCTTC. Its protein is CASSIDRGYGYTF.

The chain employs TRBV19 and TRBJ2-7, with a possible D match to TRBD1 (6 bases). V lost 7 bases and J lost 7, with 20 bases in between. Germline values: CDR1 LNHDA, CDR2 SQIVND (reference sequence). The CDR3 totals 14 residues. DNA of the CDR3: TGTGCCAGTACCCCTTCTTACAGGGCCTGGGAGCAGTACTTC. This encodes CASTPSYRAWEQYF.